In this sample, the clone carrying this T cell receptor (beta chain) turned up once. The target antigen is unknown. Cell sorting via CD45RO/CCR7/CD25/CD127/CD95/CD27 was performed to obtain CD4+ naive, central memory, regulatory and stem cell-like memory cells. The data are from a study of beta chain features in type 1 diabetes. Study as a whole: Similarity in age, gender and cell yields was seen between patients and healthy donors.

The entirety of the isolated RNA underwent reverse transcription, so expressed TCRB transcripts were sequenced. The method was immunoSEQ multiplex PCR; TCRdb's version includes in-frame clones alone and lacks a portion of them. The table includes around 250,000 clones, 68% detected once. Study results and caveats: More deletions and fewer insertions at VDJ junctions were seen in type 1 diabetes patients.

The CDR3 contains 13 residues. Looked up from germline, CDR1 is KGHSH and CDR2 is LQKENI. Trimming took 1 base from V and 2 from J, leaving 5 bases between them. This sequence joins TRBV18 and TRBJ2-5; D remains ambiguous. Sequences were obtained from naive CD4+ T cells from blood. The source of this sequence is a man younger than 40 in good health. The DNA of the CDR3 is TGTGCCAGCTCACCACGGATTCAAGAGACCCAGTACTTC. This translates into CASSPRIQETQYF. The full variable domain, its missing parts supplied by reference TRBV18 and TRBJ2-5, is NAGVMQNPRHLVRRRGQEARLRCSPMKGHSHVYWYRQLPEEGLKFMVYLQKENIIDESGMPKERFSAEFPKEGPSILRIQQVVRGDSAAYFCASSPRIQETQYFGPGTRLLVL.